This T cell receptor beta chain was observed in a study of shared clonotypes between healthy human individuals. TCRdb's copy holds only in-frame clones and misses some; the assay was immunoSEQ multiplex PCR. The sample holds hundreds of thousands of clones; around 96% are singletons and the top ten take 0.11%. As defined, naive CD8 cells were CD45RO-negative and positively selected for CCR7, with terminally differentiated effector memory CD45RA+ cells excluded. The CDR3 length is 17 residues. The V gene is TRBV21-1, the J gene TRBJ1-2; the table's D call of TRBD1 was not tested on the DNA. TRBV21-1 is a known pseudogene. The sequenced material came from naive CD8+ T cells sorted from blood. The clonotype was recovered from a woman in her twenties or thirties in good health. The CDR3 is CASSKALTQGSNYGYTF. DNA for the CDR3: TGTGCCAGCAGCAAAGCCCTTACACAGGGTTCCAACTATGGCTACACCTTC.